This T cell receptor beta chain stems from a study of PD-1 blockade in mismatch repair-deficient tumors. Study results and caveats: Tumor-resident clones, often undetectable pretreatment in blood, expanded then contracted after pembrolizumab.

Germline V lookup: CDR1 WSHSY, CDR2 SAAADI. V shed 6 bases, J shed 3 bases, and the junction held 1 base outside the gene matches. CDR3 length equals 12 residues. The method was immunoSEQ multiplex PCR; TCRdb's version includes in-frame clones alone and lacks a portion of them. The sample holds some 22,000 clones, 84% seen once. A note on this clone: The target antigen is unknown.

The chain links TRBV10-2 to TRBJ1-1; 7 bases are a match to TRBD1. The sample here was peripheral blood, taken 2 weeks after starting pembrolizumab. The clonotype comes from an adult with mismatch repair-deficient cancer. CDR3 nucleotide sequence: TGCGCCAGCAGGGGACAGTACACTGAAGCTTTCTTT. Amino acid sequence: CASRGQYTEAFF.